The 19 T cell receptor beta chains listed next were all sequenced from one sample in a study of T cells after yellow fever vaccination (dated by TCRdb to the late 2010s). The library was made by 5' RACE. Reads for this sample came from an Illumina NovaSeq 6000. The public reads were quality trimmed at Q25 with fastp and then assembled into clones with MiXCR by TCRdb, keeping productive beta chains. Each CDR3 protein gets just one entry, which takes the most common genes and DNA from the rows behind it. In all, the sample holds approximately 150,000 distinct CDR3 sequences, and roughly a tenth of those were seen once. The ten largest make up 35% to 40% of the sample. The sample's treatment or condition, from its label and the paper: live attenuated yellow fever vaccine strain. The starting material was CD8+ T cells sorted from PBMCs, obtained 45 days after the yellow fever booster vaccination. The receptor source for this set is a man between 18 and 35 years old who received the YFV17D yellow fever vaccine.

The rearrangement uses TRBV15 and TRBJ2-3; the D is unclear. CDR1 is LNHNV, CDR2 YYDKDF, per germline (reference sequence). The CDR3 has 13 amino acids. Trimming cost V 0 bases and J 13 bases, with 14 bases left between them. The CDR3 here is CATSRDLHSGEYF. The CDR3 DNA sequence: TGTGCCACCAGCAGAGATCTCCACTCGGGCGAGTATTTT.

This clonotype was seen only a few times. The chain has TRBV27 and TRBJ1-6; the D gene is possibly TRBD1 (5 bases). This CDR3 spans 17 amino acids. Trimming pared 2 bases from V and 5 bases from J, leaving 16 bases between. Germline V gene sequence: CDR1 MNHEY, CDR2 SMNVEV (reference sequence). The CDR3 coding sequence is TGTGCCAGCAGTTTACCTCGGGGGGAGGGGAATAATTCACCCCTCCACTTT. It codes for CASSLPRGEGNNSPLHF.

The CDR3 DNA follows: TGTGCCAGCAGCCAGGAACAGGGTTTAAACACTGAAGCTTTCTTT. Amino acids: CASSQEQGLNTEAFF. The V call is TRBV4-2, the J call TRBJ1-1; D may be TRBD1 (6 bases). Germline CDR1 reads LGHNA; CDR2 reads YNFKEQ. The V and J ends lost 3 bases and 2 bases respectively, with 13 bases between them. CDR3 length: 15 residues.

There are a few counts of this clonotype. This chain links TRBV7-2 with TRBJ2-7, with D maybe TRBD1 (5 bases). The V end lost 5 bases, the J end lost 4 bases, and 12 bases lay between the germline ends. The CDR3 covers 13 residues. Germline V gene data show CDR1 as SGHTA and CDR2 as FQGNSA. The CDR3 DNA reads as TGTGCCAGCAGCCTATTGGGGCGGTACGAGCAGTACTTC. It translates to CASSLLGRYEQYF.

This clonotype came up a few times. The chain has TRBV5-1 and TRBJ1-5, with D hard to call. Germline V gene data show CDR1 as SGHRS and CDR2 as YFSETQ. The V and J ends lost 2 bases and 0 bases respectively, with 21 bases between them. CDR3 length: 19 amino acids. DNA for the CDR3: TGCGCCAGCAGCTTAGTAAGGGTGTTTGGGCGGCCTAGCAATCAGCCCCAGCATTTT. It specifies CASSLVRVFGRPSNQPQHF. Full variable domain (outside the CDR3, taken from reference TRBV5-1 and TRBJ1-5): KAGVTQTPRYLIKTRGQQVTLSCSPISGHRSVSWYQQTPGQGLQFLFEYFSETQRNKGNFPGRFSGRQFSNSRSEMNVSTLELGDSALYLCASSLVRVFGRPSNQPQHFGDGTRLSIL.

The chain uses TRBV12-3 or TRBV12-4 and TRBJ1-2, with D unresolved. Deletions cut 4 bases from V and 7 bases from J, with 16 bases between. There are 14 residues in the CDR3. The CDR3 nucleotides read TGTGCCAGCAGTTGGAACACCCCCGGGAGTGGCTACACCTTC. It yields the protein CASSWNTPGSGYTF.

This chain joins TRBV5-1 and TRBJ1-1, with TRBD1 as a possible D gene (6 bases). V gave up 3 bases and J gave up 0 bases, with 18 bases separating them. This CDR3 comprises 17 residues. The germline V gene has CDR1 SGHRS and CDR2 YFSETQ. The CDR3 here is CASSWGTGTGLNTEAFF. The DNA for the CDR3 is TGCGCCAGCAGCTGGGGTACAGGGACGGGTTTGAACACTGAAGCTTTCTTT.

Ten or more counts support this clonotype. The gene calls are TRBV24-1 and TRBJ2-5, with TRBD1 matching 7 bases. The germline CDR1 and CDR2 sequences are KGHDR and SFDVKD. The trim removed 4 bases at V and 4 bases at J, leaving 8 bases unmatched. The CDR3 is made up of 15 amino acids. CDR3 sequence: CATSETNRGGETQYF. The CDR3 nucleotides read TGTGCCACCAGTGAGACAAACAGGGGCGGAGAGACCCAGTACTTC.

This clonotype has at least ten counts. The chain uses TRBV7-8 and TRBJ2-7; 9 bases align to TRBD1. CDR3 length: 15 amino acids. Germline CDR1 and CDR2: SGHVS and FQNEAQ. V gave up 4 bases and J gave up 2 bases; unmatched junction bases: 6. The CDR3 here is CASSSGTGFTYEQYF. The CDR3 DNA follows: TGTGCCAGCAGCTCCGGGACAGGGTTTACCTACGAGCAGTACTTC.

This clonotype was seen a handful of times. CDR3 residues: CSADSYSNQPQHF. DNA for the CDR3: TGCAGTGCCGATAGTTATAGCAATCAGCCCCAGCATTTT. This rearrangement joins TRBV20-1 to TRBJ1-5; D is undetermined. Trimming removed 6 bases from V and 0 bases from J, with 9 bases in between. This CDR3 is built from 13 residues. Germline CDR1 reads DFQATT; CDR2 reads SNEGSKA (reference sequence).

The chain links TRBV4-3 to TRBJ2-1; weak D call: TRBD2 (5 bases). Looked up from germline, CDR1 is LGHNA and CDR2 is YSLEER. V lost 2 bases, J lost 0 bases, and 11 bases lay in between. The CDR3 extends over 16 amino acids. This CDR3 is CASSQWRASSYNEQFF. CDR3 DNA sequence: TGCGCCAGCAGCCAATGGCGGGCTAGCTCCTACAATGAGCAGTTCTTC.

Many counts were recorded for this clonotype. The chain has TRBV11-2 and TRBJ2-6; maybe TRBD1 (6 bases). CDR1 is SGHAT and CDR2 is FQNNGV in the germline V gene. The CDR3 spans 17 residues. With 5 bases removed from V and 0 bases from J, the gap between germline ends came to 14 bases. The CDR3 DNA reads TGTGCCAGCAGCCCGGACAGCCTAGTCTCTGGGGCCAACGTCCTGACTTTC. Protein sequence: CASSPDSLVSGANVLTF.

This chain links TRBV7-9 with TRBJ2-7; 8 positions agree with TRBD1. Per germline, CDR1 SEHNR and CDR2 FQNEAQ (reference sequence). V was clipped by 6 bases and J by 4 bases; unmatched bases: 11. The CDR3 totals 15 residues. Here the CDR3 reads CASSPRTGPSYEQYF. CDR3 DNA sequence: TGTGCCAGCAGTCCCCGGACAGGGCCCTCTTACGAGCAGTACTTC.

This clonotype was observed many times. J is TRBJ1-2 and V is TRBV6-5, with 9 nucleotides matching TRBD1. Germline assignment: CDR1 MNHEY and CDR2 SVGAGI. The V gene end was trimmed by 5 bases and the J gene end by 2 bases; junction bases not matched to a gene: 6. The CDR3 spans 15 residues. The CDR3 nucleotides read TGTGCCAGCAGTCAGGGACAGGGAATAAACTATGGCTACACCTTC. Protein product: CASSQGQGINYGYTF.

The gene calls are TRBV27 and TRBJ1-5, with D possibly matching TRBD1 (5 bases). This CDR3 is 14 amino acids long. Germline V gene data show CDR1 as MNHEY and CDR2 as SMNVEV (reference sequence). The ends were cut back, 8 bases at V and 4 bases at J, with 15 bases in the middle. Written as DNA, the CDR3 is TGTGCCAGCGGGGGTTTGGGGGTAAATCAGCCCCAGCATTTT. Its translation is CASGGLGVNQPQHF.

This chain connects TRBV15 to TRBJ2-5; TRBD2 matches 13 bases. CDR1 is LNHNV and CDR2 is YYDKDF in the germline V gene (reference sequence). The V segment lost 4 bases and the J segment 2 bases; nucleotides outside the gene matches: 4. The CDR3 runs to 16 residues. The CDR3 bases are TGTGCCACCAGCATGGGGACTAGCGGGGCACAAGAGACCCAGTACTTC. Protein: CATSMGTSGAQETQYF.

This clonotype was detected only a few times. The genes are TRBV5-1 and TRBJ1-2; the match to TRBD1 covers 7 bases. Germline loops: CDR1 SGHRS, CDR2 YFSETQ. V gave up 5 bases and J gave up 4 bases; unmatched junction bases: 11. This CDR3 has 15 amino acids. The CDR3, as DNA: TGCGCCAGCAGTTATCGCGGGACAGTTAGCTATGGCTACACCTTC. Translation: CASSYRGTVSYGYTF.

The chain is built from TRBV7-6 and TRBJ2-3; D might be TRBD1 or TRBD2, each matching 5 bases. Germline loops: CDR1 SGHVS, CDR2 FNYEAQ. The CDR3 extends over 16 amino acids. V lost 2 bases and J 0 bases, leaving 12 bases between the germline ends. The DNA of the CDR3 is TGTGCCAGCAGCTTACTAGAGGGGCTTAGCACAGATACGCAGTATTTT. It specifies CASSLLEGLSTDTQYF. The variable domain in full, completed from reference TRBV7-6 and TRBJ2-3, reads GAGVSQSPRYKVTKRGQDVALRCDPISGHVSLYWYRQALGQGPEFLTYFNYEAQQDKSGLPNDRFSAERPEGSISTLTIQRTEQRDSAMYRCASSLLEGLSTDTQYFGPGTRLTVL.

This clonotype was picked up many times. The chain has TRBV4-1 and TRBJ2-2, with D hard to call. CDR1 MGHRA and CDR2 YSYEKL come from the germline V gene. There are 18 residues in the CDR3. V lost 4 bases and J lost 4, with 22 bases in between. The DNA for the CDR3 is TGCGCCAGCAGCCGTTCACCGGCCAGGAGCGAAGGCACCGGGGAGCTGTTTTTT. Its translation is CASSRSPARSEGTGELFF.